This TCR beta chain was profiled in a study of T cells in Graves' hyperthyroidism and ophthalmopathy. This clonotype showed up many times. No antigen is known for it. V lost 0 bases to trimming and J lost 1 base, with 10 bases between them. CDR3 length equals 15 residues. Germline CDR1 is MDHEN and CDR2 is SYDVKM. General observations from the study: In blood, most of the thyroid clonotypes expanded above 0.001 were also present.

Amplified TCR beta CDR3 regions derived from RNA transcripts. Primed by the HTBI set, a first-round RT-PCR was run on the TCR CDR3. TCRdb fed the multiplex PCR reads into MiXCR, producing one record per CDR3 protein. The sample consists of roughly 660,000 distinct CDR3 sequences, 15% to 20% of them appearing once. Sequenced input: blood. The sequence came from a man aged 50-59 years with Graves' hyperthyroidism. The chain links TRBV28 to TRBJ2-7; D unclear. CDR3 sequence: CASSLWNQVSYEQYF. CDR3 DNA sequence: TGTGCCAGCAGTTTATGGAATCAGGTATCCTACGAGCAGTACTTC.